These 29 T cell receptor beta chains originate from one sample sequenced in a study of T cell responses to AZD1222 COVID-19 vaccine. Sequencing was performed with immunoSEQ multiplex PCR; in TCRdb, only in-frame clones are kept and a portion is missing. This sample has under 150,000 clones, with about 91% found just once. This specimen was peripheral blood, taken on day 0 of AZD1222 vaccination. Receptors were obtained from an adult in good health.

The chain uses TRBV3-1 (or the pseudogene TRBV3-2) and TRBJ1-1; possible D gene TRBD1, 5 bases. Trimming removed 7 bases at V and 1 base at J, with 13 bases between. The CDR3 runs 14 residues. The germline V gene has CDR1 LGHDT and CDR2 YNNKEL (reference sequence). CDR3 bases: TGTGCCAGCACCGAGACAGCTTCGAACACTGAAGCTTTCTTT. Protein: CASTETASNTEAFF.

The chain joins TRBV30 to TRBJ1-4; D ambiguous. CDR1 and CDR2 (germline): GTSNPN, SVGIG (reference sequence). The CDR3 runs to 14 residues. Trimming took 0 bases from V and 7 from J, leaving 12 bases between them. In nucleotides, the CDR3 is TGTGCCTGGAGTGTACGGGAGTGGAGTGAAAAACTGTTTTTT. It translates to CAWSVREWSEKLFF.

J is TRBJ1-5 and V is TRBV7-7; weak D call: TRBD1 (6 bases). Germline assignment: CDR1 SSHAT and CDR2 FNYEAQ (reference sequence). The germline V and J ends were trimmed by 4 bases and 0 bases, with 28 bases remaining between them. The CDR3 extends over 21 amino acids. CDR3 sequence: CASSSDARGRAQGYSNQPQHF. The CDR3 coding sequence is TGTGCCAGCAGCTCGGACGCTCGCGGTCGGGCACAGGGCTATAGCAATCAGCCCCAGCATTTT.

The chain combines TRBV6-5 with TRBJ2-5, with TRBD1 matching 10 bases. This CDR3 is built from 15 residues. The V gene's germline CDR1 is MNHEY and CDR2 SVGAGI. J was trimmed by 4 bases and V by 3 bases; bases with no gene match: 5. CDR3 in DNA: TGTGCCAGCAGTTATGACAGGGGGCGGCTAGAGACCCAGTACTTC. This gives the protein CASSYDRGRLETQYF.

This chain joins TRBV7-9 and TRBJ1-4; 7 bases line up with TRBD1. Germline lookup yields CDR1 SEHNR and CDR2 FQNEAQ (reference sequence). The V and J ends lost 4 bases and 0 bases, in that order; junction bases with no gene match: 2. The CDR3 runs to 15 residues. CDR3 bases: TGTGCCAGCAGCTCGACAGGGACAACTAATGAAAAACTGTTTTTT. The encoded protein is CASSSTGTTNEKLFF.

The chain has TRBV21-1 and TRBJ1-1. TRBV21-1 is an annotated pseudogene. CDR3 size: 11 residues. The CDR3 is CATRLNTEAFF. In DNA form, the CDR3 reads TGTGCCACCCGACTTAACACTGAAGCTTTCTTT.

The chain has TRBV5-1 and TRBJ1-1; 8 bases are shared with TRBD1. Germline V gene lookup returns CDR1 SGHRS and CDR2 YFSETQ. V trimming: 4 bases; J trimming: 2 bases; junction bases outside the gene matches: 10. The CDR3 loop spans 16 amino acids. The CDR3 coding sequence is TGCGCCAGCAGCCCGGGACAGGTTAAGACCAACACTGAAGCTTTCTTT. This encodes CASSPGQVKTNTEAFF.

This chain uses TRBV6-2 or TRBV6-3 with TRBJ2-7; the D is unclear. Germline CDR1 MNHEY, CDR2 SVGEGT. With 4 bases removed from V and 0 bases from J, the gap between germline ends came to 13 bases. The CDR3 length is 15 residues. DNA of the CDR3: TGTGCCAGCAGTTCCACGGATCTAGTCTCCTACGAGCAGTACTTC. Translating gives CASSSTDLVSYEQYF.

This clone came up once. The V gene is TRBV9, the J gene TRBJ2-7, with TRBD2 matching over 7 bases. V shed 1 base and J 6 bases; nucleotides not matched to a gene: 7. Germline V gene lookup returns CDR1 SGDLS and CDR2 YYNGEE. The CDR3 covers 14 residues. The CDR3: CASSVMERGGEQYF. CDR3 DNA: TGTGCCAGCAGCGTAATGGAGCGGGGCGGCGAGCAGTACTTC.

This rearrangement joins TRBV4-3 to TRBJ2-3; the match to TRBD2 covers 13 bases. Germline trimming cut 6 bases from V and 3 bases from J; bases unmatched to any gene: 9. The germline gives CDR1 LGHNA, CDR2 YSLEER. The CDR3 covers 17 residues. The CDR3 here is CASSSTSGGLRTDTQYF. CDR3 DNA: TGCGCCAGCAGTTCGACTAGCGGGGGGCTTCGAACAGATACGCAGTATTTT.

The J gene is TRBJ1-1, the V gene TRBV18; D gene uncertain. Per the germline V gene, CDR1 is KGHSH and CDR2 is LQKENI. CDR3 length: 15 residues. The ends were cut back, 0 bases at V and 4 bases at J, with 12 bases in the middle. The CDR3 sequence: CASSPPGRTGTEAFF. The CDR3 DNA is TGTGCCAGCTCACCACCGGGCAGAACGGGCACTGAAGCTTTCTTT.

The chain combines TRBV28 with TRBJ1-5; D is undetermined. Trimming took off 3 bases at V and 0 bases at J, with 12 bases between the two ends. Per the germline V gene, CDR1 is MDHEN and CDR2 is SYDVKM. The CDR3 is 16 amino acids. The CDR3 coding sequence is TGTGCCAGCAGTTTCGCGAATTTTTATAGCAATCAGCCCCAGCATTTT. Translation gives CASSFANFYSNQPQHF.

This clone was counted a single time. Here the CDR3 DNA reads TGTGCCAGCCTTAAGCCCTCAGGGAAAAACACCATATATTTT. Its protein is CASLKPSGKNTIYF. This chain uses TRBV19 with TRBJ1-3; tentative D call: TRBD1 (5 bases). This CDR3 contains 14 residues. Germline-derived CDR1 and CDR2 are LNHDA and SQIVND (reference sequence). V lost 9 bases, J lost 6 bases, and 18 bases lay in between.

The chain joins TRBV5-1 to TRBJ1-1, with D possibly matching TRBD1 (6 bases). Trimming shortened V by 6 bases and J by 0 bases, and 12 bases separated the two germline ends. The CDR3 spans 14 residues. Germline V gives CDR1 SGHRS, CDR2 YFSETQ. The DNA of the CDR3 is TGCGCCAGCACCATTGGGGGCATGAACACTGAAGCTTTCTTT. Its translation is CASTIGGMNTEAFF.

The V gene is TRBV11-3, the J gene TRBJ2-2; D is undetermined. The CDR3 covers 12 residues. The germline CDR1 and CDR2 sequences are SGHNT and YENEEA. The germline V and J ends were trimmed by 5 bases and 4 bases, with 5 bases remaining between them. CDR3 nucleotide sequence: TGTGCCAGCAGCCGGACCACCGGGGAGCTGTTTTTT. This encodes CASSRTTGELFF.

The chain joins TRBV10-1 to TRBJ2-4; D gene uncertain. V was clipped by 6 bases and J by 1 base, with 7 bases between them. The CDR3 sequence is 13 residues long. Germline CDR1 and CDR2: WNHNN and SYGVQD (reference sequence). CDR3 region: CASSGRAKNIQYF. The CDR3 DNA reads TGCGCCAGCAGCGGAAGGGCCAAAAACATTCAGTACTTC.

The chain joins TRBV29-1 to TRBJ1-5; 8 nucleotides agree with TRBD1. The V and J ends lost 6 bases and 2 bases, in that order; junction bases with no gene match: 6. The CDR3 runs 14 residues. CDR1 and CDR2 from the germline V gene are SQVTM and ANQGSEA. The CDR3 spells CSVVAGGGNQPQHF. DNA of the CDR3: TGCAGCGTAGTAGCAGGGGGCGGCAATCAGCCCCAGCATTTT.

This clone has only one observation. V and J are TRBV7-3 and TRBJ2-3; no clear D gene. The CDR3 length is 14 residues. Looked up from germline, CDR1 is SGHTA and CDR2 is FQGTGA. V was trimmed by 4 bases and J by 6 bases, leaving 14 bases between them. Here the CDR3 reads CASSSPHASDTQYF. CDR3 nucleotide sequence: TGTGCCAGCAGCTCCCCTCACGCCTCTGATACGCAGTATTTT. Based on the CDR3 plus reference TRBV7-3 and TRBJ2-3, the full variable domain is GAGVSQTPSNKVTEKGKYVELRCDPISGHTALYWYRQSLGQGPEFLIYFQGTGAADDSGLPNDRFFAVRPEGSVSTLKIQRTERGDSAVYLCASSSPHASDTQYFGPGTRLTVL.

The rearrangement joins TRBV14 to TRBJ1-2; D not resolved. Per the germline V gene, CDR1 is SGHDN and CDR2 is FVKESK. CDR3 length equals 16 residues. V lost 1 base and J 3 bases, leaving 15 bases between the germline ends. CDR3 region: CASSQASVYYDYGYTF. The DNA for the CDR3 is TGTGCCAGCAGCCAAGCGTCGGTCTATTACGACTATGGCTACACCTTC.

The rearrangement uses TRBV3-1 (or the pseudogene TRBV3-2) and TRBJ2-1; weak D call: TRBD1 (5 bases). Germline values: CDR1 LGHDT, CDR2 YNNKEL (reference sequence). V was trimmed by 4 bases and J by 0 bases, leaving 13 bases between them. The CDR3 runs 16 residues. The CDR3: CASSPLGVRSYNEQFF. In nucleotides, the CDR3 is TGTGCCAGCAGCCCCTTAGGGGTCCGCTCCTACAATGAGCAGTTCTTC.

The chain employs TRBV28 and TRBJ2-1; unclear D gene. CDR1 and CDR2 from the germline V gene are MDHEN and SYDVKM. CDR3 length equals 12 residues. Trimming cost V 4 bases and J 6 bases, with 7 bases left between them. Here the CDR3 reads CASSSNSNEQFF. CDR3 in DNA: TGTGCCAGCAGTTCCAACAGCAATGAGCAGTTCTTC.

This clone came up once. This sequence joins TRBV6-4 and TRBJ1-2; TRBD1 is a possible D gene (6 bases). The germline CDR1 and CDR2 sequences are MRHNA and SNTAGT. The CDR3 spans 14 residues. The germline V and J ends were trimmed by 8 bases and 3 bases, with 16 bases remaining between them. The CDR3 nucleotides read TGTGCCAGCTCTCCGGGACACGGCGACTATGGCTACACCTTC. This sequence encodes CASSPGHGDYGYTF.

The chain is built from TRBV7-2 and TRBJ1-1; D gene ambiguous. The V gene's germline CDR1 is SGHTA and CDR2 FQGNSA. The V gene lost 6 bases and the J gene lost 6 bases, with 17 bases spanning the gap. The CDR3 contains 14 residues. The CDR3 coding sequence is TGTGCCAGCAGGCAAGGGCCAGCCCGGGCTGAAGCTTTCTTT. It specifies CASRQGPARAEAFF.

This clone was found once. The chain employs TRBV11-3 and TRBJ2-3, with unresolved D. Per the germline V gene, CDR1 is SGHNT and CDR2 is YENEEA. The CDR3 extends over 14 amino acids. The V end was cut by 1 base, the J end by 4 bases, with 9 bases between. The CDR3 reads CASSLASHADTQYF. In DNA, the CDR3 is TGTGCCAGCAGCTTAGCGAGCCATGCAGATACGCAGTATTTT.

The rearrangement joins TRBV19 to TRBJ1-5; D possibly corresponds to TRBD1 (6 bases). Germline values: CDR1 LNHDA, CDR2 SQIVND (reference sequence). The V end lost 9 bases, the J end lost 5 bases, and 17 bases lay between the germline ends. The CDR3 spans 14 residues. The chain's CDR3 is CASSREGVYQPQHF. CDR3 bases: TGTGCCAGCTCTAGGGAGGGGGTTTATCAGCCCCAGCATTTT.

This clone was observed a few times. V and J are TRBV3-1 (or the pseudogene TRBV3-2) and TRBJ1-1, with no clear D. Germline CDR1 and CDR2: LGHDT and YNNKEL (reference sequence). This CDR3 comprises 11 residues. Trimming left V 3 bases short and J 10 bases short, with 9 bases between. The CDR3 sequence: CASSHGSGAFF. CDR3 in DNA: TGTGCCAGCAGCCATGGGAGTGGAGCTTTCTTT.

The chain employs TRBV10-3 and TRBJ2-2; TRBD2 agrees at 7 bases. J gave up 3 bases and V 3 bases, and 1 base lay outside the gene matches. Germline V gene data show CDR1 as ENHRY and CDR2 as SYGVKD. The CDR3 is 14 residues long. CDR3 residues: CAISDGGDTGELFF. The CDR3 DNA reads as TGTGCCATCAGTGATGGGGGGGACACCGGGGAGCTGTTTTTT.

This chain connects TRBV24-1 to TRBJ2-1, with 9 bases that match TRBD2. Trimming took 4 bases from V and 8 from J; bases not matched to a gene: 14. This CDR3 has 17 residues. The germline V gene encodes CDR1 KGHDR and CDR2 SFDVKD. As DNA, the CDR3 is TGTGCCACCAGTGACCCCCCGGGGCGGGGGGGCCCGGATGAGCAGTTCTTC. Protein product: CATSDPPGRGGPDEQFF.

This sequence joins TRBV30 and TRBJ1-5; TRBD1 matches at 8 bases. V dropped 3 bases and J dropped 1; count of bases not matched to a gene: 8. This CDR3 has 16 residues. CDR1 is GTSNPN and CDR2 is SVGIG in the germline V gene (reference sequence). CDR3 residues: CAWSPRGLQSNQPQHF. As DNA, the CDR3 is TGTGCCTGGAGCCCCAGGGGGCTTCAGAGCAATCAGCCCCAGCATTTT.